This T cell receptor beta chain was observed in a study of blood T cells in healthy people across ages (dated by TCRdb to 2013 to 2016). About the full investigation: In model experiments, roughly one uniquely barcoded TCR beta cDNA molecule per two T cells was captured by template switching. To avoid experimental bias, donors of different ages were distributed randomly across sequencing lanes. The study measured age-related changes in TCR beta repertoire diversity using deep sequencing normalized with unique cDNA molecular identifiers. Using the same blood draw, the study looked at two additional independent replicas of 1 million unique cDNA reads for two donors, one aged 18 to 30 and the other aged 80 or older. Donors were grouped into four age groups: young (average roughly 16 years), middle-aged (39), aged (roughly 67) and long-lived (approximately 81). Overall study outcomes, separate from this receptor: Compared with the aged group, the long-lived group had more naive CD4+ T cells, fewer expanded clones and increased TCR diversity, a pattern suggesting age selection. There was a strong correlation between observed TCR beta diversity and the percentage of naive T cells measured by flow cytometry. The CMV infection status of donors was not known, potentially confounding age-related changes in expanded clonotypes. Estimates of total diversity based on one million sequenced T cells were considered lower bounds and underestimates. Observed TCR beta diversity per million T cells fell roughly linearly with age, and a significant reduction was already apparent by age about 38. Since profiling was done on bulk unsorted PBMCs, naive and antigen-experienced compartments could not be conclusively compared.

Library prep was done by 5' RACE. The run used an Illumina HiSeq 2500. The second PCR ran for about 7 to 11 cycles and used a J-beta primer mix along with a sample-barcoded 5' primer. A unique molecular identifier was introduced onto each TCR beta cDNA molecule by a template-switch 5' adaptor carrying 12 random nucleotides. Each sample yielded at least 3 million CDR3-containing paired-end reads. All of the RNA was converted into first-strand cDNA using the Mint cDNA synthesis kit, with a TRBC-specific oligonucleotide serving as the primer. All cDNA was treated with uracil-DNA glycosylase and then went through a first 18-cycle PCR with the universal primers M1SS and BC2_uni_R. The authors' analysis ran thus. For normalization, 1 million high-quality reads were randomly selected from each sample, with every read carrying a distinct molecular identifier. Reads sharing molecular identifiers were discarded rather than binned into consensus sequences. MiTCR, run with a Q25 quality threshold and the strictest error-elimination algorithm, handled CDR3 identification, clonotype clustering and error correction. A nonparametric unseen species model using Euler transformation provided a lower-bound estimate of total TCR beta diversity. TCRdb reran the public reads through fastp at Q25 and MiXCR, keeping productive beta chains. Under each unique CDR3 protein, matching rows form one entry showing the most common genes and DNA. What appears here as the V and J calls and clone size reflects TCRdb's work, not the paper's. This sample has roughly 1,800,000 distinct CDR3 sequences in its table, and about 50% of those were observed once. The top ten clonotypes cover 2% to 2.5% of the sample.

The donors were about 40 Caucasian individuals from Russia, aged 6 to 90 years, who were systemically healthy. Around 10 milliliters of peripheral blood were collected from each donor into EDTA-treated Vacutainer tubes. Ficoll-Paque density-gradient centrifugation was used to isolate PBMCs, with at least 6.5 million per sample. Total RNA, at least 6 micrograms per sample, was extracted from PBMCs with Trizol reagent. The percentages of naive CD45RAhigh/CD27high T cells were determined by flow cytometry on a PBMC aliquot from every donor. As for this clonotype: It lacks a known antigen. Base qualities are not provided; no much larger clone lies one nucleotide away.

The source material was blood. This TCR came from a woman aged 40 to 50 in good health.

The sequenced DNA: TGTGCCAGCAGTCCCAGACAGGGTAAGGGAGATACGCAGTATTTT. It encodes CASSPRQGKGDTQYF. The chain uses TRBV27 and TRBJ2-3, and 7 junctional nucleotides match TRBD1. Germline trimming amounts to 5 bases on V and 5 bases on J, with 10 as the count of junction bases outside the gene matches. Measured from the cysteine to the phenylalanine, the CDR3 is 15 residues long. The only DNA kept is the CDR3, 45 bases in frame from the first base. The germline V gene (reference sequence) sets CDR1 to MNHEY and CDR2 to SMNVEV.